This TCR beta chain is from a study of beta chain features in type 1 diabetes. About this clone itself: What it binds is not known.

General study findings and limits: Among all four CD4+ subsets, Type 1 diabetes patients had TCRB CDR3s that were moderately but significantly shorter.

Germline-derived CDR1 and CDR2 are SGHRS and YFSETQ. This CDR3 is 13 amino acids long. The V end lost 1 base, the J end lost 1 base, and 5 bases lay between the germline ends. Expressed TCRB transcripts were sequenced after all isolated RNA was converted to cDNA. The table came from immunoSEQ multiplex PCR; TCRdb's copy has only in-frame clones and leaves some out. Altogether 250,000 to 350,000 clones are present, over 11% being singletons, with the ten largest covering approximately 0.015%. This chain uses TRBV5-1 with TRBJ2-5; D is uncertain. The specimen was naive CD4+ T cells from blood. This sequence originates from a man in his thirties or forties with type 1 diabetes. CDR3 DNA sequence: TGCGCCAGCAGCTTGAACAGCCAAGAGACCCAGTACTTC. It encodes CASSLNSQETQYF.